Listed below are T cell receptor beta chains from one sample, sequenced in a study of beta chain features in type 1 diabetes. Generated by immunoSEQ multiplex PCR, the TCRdb table keeps only in-frame clones and is missing some. The sample records about 360,000 clones, around 12% being singletons. Sequencing was performed on naive CD4+ T cells from blood. These receptors were taken from a man younger than 35 in good health. The CDR3 runs from the conserved cysteine through the conserved F or W. A D gene is named only where the DNA matches it firmly. Only part of the rows carry a size: once, few, many, or a class if the clone is expanded.

j_call d_call clone_size v_call cdr3_nt cdr3_aa
TRBJ1-5 . . TRBV5-4 TGTGCCAGCAGCTCGGGGGGCGGGCTCGGTCAGCCCCAGCATTTT CASSSGGGLGQPQHF
TRBJ2-1 TRBD2 . TRBV2 TGTGCCAGCGGGGCTAGCGGGTGGGGGAATGAGCAGTTCTTC CASGASGWGNEQFF
TRBJ2-2 TRBD1 few TRBV5-1 TGCGCCAGCAGCGGAACAGGGGCCCCCACCGGGGAGCTGTTTTTT CASSGTGAPTGELFF
TRBJ2-3 TRBD2 . TRBV5-6 TGTGCCAGCAGCCGACGGGGGGTCGATACGCAGTATTTT CASSRRGVDTQYF
TRBJ2-1 . . TRBV30 TGTGCCTGGAGTGAGATAGCGTCATTAGGTGAGCAGTTCTTC CAWSEIASLGEQFF
TRBJ2-1 TRBD1 . TRBV28 TGTGCCAGCAGTTGGGGACAGCGATACAATGAGCAGTTCTTC CASSWGQRYNEQFF
TRBJ1-5 TRBD1 few TRBV18 TGTGCCAGCTCATCGGGACAGGGGGGTGGTCAGCCCCAGCATTTT CASSSGQGGGQPQHF
TRBJ2-3 TRBD2 . TRBV5-1 TGCGCCAGCAGCCAGACTAGCAGCACAGATACGCAGTATTTT CASSQTSSTDTQYF
TRBJ2-3 TRBD2 . TRBV11-2 TGTGCCAGCAGCTTAGATTGGCCTAGCGGGAGGAGGGATACGCAGTATTTT CASSLDWPSGRRDTQYF
TRBJ2-3 . . TRBV6-4 TGTGCCAGCAGTGACACTCGCGGGGCCGCAACTAGCACAGATACGCAGTATTTT CASSDTRGAATSTDTQYF
TRBJ1-2 . . TRBV7-2 TGTGCCAGCAGCCCGGGTGGCAATGGCTACACCTTC CASSPGGNGYTF